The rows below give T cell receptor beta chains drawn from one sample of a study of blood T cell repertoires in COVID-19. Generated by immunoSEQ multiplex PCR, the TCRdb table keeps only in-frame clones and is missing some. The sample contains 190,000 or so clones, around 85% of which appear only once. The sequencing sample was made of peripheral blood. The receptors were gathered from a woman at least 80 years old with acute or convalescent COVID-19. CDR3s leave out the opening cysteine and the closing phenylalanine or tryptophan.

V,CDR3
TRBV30,ALESAFDSPLH
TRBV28,ASSTGGEWEPQH
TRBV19,ASTSRTGGVRSNYGYT
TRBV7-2,ASSLGGRSYNEQF
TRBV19,ASSIVSGGARF
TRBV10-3,AISDWTSGQETQY
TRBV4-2,ASSPRAGPGELF
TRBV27,ASSLIPPPSPGKDTQY
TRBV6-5,ASRDRALNYGYT
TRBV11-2,ASSLGSTGELF
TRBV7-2,ASSFQGRETQY
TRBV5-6,ASSLLGQGRNYEQY
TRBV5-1,ASSLDRGEDGYT
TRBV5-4,ASSFRGGENIQY
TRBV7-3,ASSPRTGPEQF
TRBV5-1,ASSLDGGNQPQH
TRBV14,ASSQGGNYNEQF
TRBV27,ASSLTGSTNEKLF
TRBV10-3,AISESRGGSTEAF
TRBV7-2,ASSPRLAGNTGELF
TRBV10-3,AISTGTGGQGYT
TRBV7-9,ASSSTIRDSRHEQY
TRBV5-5,ASSLEGRARYT
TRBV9,ASSVAPGGFYGYT
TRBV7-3,ASSLKGTGTVGELF
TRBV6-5,AVTGPSSYEQY
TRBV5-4,ASSLTSGGRGGELF
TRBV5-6,ASSSNDRYNQPQH
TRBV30,ARQGGPNEKLF